Listed below are T cell receptor beta chains from one sample, sequenced in a study of T cell repertoires in cytomegalovirus infection. From the reads, TCRdb called clonotypes with MiXCR, one entry per CDR3 protein. The sample holds roughly 500,000 distinct CDR3 sequences, 33% seen once. These receptors' antigens are unknown. Here the sequenced sample was cultured PBMCs, taken from culture after CMV antigen stimulation. These receptors were collected from a human donor in good health (CMV status not recorded). Some clones in this sample may be carry-over from other donors' samples. Each CDR3 is given with its conserved first and last residue. Each record gives: clone size, J gene, V gene, D gene, CDR3 protein. The D gene is left open where the match is weak. Size is stated for part of the rows, as once, few or many counts, or as a class when the clone is expanded.

many | TRBJ1-3 | TRBV7-2 | TRBD1 | CASSPRQGRNTIYF
- | TRBJ2-7 | TRBV28 | - | CASSFAHEQYF
few | TRBJ2-5 | TRBV5-1 | - | CASSVGLPPETQYF
- | TRBJ2-2 | TRBV7-2 | - | CASSARGTRLTGELFF
- | TRBJ2-1 | TRBV20-1 | - | CSARDGTARAGEQFF
many | TRBJ2-1 | TRBV7-8 | - | CASSPKDRAQSDEQFF
- | TRBJ2-3 | TRBV5-1 | TRBD2 | CASSLDSGGREDTQYF
- | TRBJ2-5 | TRBV19 | - | CASSMAGGRPYQETQYF
few | TRBJ1-2 | TRBV28 | - | CASRPDRTTAYGYTF
- | TRBJ1-2 | TRBV27 | TRBD1 | CATGTGVGYTF
once | TRBJ1-2 | TRBV24-1 | TRBD1 | CATSAPGTGGAYGYTF
- | TRBJ1-5 | TRBV6-2/TRBV6-3 | - | CASKKGRGAGGNQPQHF
- | TRBJ2-2 | TRBV6-5 | TRBD2 | CAGGTSKAPGELFF
few | TRBJ2-1 | TRBV25-1 | TRBD2 | CASSESVTSGSYNEQFF
few | TRBJ1-1 | TRBV10-3 | - | CAIKWGENTEAFF
- | TRBJ1-2 | TRBV7-2 | - | CASSLGGGLYYGYTF
- | TRBJ2-1 | TRBV5-8 | - | CASSFLTASYNEQFF
few | TRBJ2-2 | TRBV6-6 | - | CASTQVANTGELFF
- | TRBJ2-1 | TRBV7-8 | TRBD2 | CASSLAGTSGYYEQFF
- | TRBJ1-1 | TRBV28 | TRBD1 | CASSLLGTGNTEAFF
few | TRBJ2-1 | TRBV5-4 | TRBD2 | CASSQRGEYNEQFF
few | TRBJ1-2 | TRBV28 | - | CASRIPLYGYTF
- | TRBJ2-2 | TRBV20-1 | - | CSARVGPGQVTGELFF
many | TRBJ1-1 | TRBV19 | - | CASAPNLRLANTEAFF
many | TRBJ2-5 | TRBV7-2 | TRBD2 | CASSLDLAGDQETQYF
- | TRBJ1-1 | TRBV10-3 | TRBD1 | CAISDTGAEAFF
- | TRBJ2-1 | TRBV12-3/TRBV12-4 | TRBD2 | CASSFWAGLAGGYNEQFF
- | TRBJ2-1 | TRBV12-3/TRBV12-4 | - | CASSHGSYNEQFF
- | TRBJ2-3 | TRBV19 | - | CASNTGIMSTPSTDTQYF
- | TRBJ2-2 | TRBV6-2/TRBV6-3 | - | CASKAHANTGELFF
- | TRBJ2-7 | TRBV19 | TRBD2 | CASSTSGSYEQYF
- | TRBJ2-7 | TRBV12-3/TRBV12-4 | - | CASSPPRTGPRAHEQYF
- | TRBJ2-1 | TRBV7-2 | TRBD2 | CASSSGLAGWNEQFF
few | TRBJ2-6 | TRBV12-3/TRBV12-4 | TRBD1 | CASRPDRAGANVLTF
- | TRBJ1-1 | TRBV7-6 | - | CASSSTEMNTEAFF
many | TRBJ2-2 | TRBV7-3 | TRBD2 | CASRPAGDRLGELFF
many | TRBJ2-1 | TRBV7-8 | - | CASSLGRWTMSGQFF
few | TRBJ2-1 | TRBV6-1 | TRBD2 | CASSEGSGSYNEQFF
- | TRBJ2-5 | TRBV20-1 | - | CSARDPGGDQETQYF
few | TRBJ2-5 | TRBV12-3/TRBV12-4 | - | CASSLWVGKETQYF
- | TRBJ2-5 | TRBV28 | - | CASSQIVLREAEETQYF
- | TRBJ1-1 | TRBV12-3/TRBV12-4 | TRBD1 | CASGGGTGIEAFF
- | TRBJ2-3 | TRBV11-2 | TRBD1 | CASSPDRGSKSTDTQYF
once | TRBJ1-6 | TRBV7-2 | - | CASSSRDPRGSPLHF
- | TRBJ2-2 | TRBV19 | - | CASSIATGGELFF
few | TRBJ2-7 | TRBV6-5 | - | CASSPGASVEQYF
- | TRBJ2-1 | TRBV2 | TRBD2 | CASLQLAGNEQFF
few | TRBJ2-3 | TRBV7-2 | TRBD2 | CASSLDPGLAGLPSTDTQYF
few | TRBJ2-1 | TRBV11-2 | TRBD2 | CASSGGATSGRSSYNEQFF
- | TRBJ2-2 | TRBV7-2 | - | CASSQTRGITRATGELFF
- | TRBJ1-1 | TRBV7-2 | - | CASSPQGKTEAFF
- | TRBJ2-1 | TRBV20-1 | - | CSATDRRGSYNEQFF
- | TRBJ2-3 | TRBV4-3 | TRBD2 | CASSQEVLSGGTDTQYF
- | TRBJ2-1 | TRBV10-1 | TRBD2 | CASSRSGLAGGPYNEQFF